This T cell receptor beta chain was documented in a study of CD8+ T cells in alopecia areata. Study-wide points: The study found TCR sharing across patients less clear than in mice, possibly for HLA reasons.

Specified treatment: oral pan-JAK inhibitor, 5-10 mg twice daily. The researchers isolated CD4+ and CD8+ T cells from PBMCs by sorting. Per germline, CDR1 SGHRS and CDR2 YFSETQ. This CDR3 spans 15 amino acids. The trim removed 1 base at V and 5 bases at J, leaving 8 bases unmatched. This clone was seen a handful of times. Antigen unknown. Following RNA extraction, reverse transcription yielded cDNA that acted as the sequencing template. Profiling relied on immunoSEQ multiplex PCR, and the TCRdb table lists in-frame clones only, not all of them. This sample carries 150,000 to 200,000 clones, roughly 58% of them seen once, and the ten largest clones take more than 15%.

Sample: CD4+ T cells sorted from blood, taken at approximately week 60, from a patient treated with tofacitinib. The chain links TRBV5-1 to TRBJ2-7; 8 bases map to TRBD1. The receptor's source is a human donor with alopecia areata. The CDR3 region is CASSLWGQDAHEQYF. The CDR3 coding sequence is TGCGCCAGCAGCTTGTGGGGACAGGACGCCCACGAGCAGTACTTC. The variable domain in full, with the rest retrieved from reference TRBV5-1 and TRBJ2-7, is KAGVTQTPRYLIKTRGQQVTLSCSPISGHRSVSWYQQTPGQGLQFLFEYFSETQRNKGNFPGRFSGRQFSNSRSEMNVSTLELGDSALYLCASSLWGQDAHEQYFGPGTRLTVT.